Below, 31 T cell receptor beta chains from the same sample are listed, as sequenced in a study of blood T cell repertoires in COVID-19. The protocol was immunoSEQ multiplex PCR, while the TCRdb copy is restricted to in-frame clones and leaves out a portion. The sample comprises 70,000 to 95,000 clones, roughly nine tenths of which are singletons, and approximately 5.5% rests with the top ten. Sequences were obtained from peripheral blood. The receptors derive from a woman older than 75 with active COVID-19.

Of note for this clone: One end of the junction varies from germline; a read error may be responsible. The J gene is TRBJ2-7, the V gene TRBV7-2; D ambiguous. Per the germline V gene, CDR1 is SGHTA and CDR2 is FQGNSA. CDR3 length: 14 residues. The CDR3 reads CASSLPLNFYGQYF. The CDR3 DNA follows: TGTGCCAGCAGCTTACCACTAAACTTTTACGGGCAGTACTTC.

This clone has only one observation. This chain links TRBV2 with TRBJ2-1, with 7 bases matching TRBD1. The CDR3 loop spans 15 amino acids. Germline CDR1 and CDR2: SNHLY and FYNNEI. Trimming at V came to 0 bases and at J to 3 bases, leaving 2 bases not matched to a gene. The CDR3 DNA is TGTGCCAGCAGTGAAGCGGGACAGTACTACAATGAGCAGTTCTTC. It codes for CASSEAGQYYNEQFF. The full variable domain, its missing parts supplied by reference TRBV2 and TRBJ2-1, is EPEVTQTPSHQVTQMGQEVILRCVPISNHLYFYWYRQILGQKVEFLVSFYNNEISEKSEIFDDQFSVERPDGSNFTLKIRSTKLEDSAMYFCASSEAGQYYNEQFFGPGTRLTVL.

The chain links TRBV12-5 to TRBJ2-3; TRBD2 aligns across 12 bases. Germline V lookup: CDR1 LGHNT, CDR2 FRNRAP. The junction had 6 bases not matched to a gene; V was cut back by 0 bases and J by 5 bases. The CDR3 spans 17 residues. This CDR3 reads CASGLVSSGRAGDTQYF. CDR3 bases: TGTGCTAGTGGTTTGGTCTCTAGCGGGAGGGCCGGAGATACGCAGTATTTT.

This chain joins TRBV19 and TRBJ2-3; D may be TRBD1 (6 bases). Germline CDR1 reads LNHDA; CDR2 reads SQIVND (reference sequence). The CDR3 sequence is 16 residues long. V lost 0 bases to trimming and J lost 6 bases, with 16 bases between them. In DNA form, the CDR3 reads TGTGCCAGTAGTATAGAGCAGGGGACGGCCCGGGATACGCAGTATTTT. Protein product: CASSIEQGTARDTQYF. Full variable domain (missing parts from reference TRBV19 and TRBJ2-3): DGGITQSPKYLFRKEGQNVTLSCEQNLNHDAMYWYRQDPGQGLRLIYYSQIVNDFQKGDIAEGYSVSREKKESFPLTVTSAQKNPTAFYLCASSIEQGTARDTQYFGPGTRLTVL.

This sequence joins TRBV6-6 and TRBJ2-2; TRBD2 aligns across 14 bases. CDR3 size: 15 residues. Germline assignment: CDR1 MNHNY and CDR2 SVGAGI (reference sequence). The J segment lost 6 bases and the V segment lost 8 bases, leaving 5 bases of the junction unmatched. CDR3 protein: CASAGTSGSAGELFF. The CDR3 DNA reads as TGTGCCAGCGCCGGGACTAGCGGGAGCGCCGGGGAGCTGTTTTTT.

The V gene is TRBV5-1, the J gene TRBJ1-3, with 8 bases that match TRBD1. The CDR3 sequence is 16 residues long. Germline lookup yields CDR1 SGHRS and CDR2 YFSETQ. V gave up 6 bases and J gave up 4 bases; unmatched junction bases: 12. The CDR3 region is CASTQAGGARGNTIYF. CDR3 coding DNA: TGCGCCAGCACCCAAGCAGGGGGCGCGAGAGGAAACACCATATATTTT.

The chain uses TRBV28 and TRBJ2-2; TRBD2 aligns across 16 bases. CDR1 MDHEN and CDR2 SYDVKM come from the germline V gene. The CDR3 has 19 amino acids. V dropped 1 base and J dropped 6; count of bases not matched to a gene: 8. The CDR3 DNA reads TGTGCCAGCAGTTTATCGGGACTAGCGGGAGGGAATAAGGCCGGGGAGCTGTTTTTT. Amino acid sequence: CASSLSGLAGGNKAGELFF.

The chain has TRBV28 and TRBJ1-2; D ambiguous. Deletions cut 6 bases from V and 3 bases from J, with 11 bases between. This CDR3 has 13 residues. The germline V gene encodes CDR1 MDHEN and CDR2 SYDVKM. As DNA, the CDR3 is TGTGCCAGCAGCCTAGCCTGGGACTATGGCTACACCTTC. This translates into CASSLAWDYGYTF.

The chain is built from TRBV5-4 and TRBJ2-1; 12 nucleotides line up with TRBD2. The germline V gene has CDR1 SGHNT and CDR2 YYREEE (reference sequence). The CDR3 is 16 amino acids. The trim removed 1 base at V and 10 bases at J, leaving 9 bases unmatched. The CDR3 DNA follows: TGTGCCAGCAGCTTGAGGACTAGCGGGAACAAAAGAGAGCAGTTCTTC. Its protein is CASSLRTSGNKREQFF.

This clone was seen only once. This sequence joins TRBV6-5 and TRBJ2-7, with TRBD1 matching over 12 bases. Germline lookup yields CDR1 MNHEY and CDR2 SVGAGI. This CDR3 is built from 15 residues. Trimming removed 3 bases from V and 5 bases from J; junction bases left unmatched: 5. The CDR3 nucleotides read TGTGCCAGCAGTTATTCCGGGACAGGGGGCGACGAGCAGTACTTC. Translated, it gives CASSYSGTGGDEQYF.

This clone was seen only a few times. V gene TRBV24-1 combines with J gene TRBJ2-7, with 13 bases matching TRBD2. Trimming removed 7 bases from V and 5 bases from J; junction bases left unmatched: 7. This CDR3 contains 15 residues. From germline, CDR1 is KGHDR and CDR2 SFDVKD. The CDR3 protein is CATSAAGTSGDEQYF. The CDR3 region has the DNA TGTGCCACCAGCGCAGCGGGGACTAGCGGGGACGAGCAGTACTTC.

The chain recombines TRBV28 with TRBJ1-2; TRBD1 is a possible D gene (5 bases). This CDR3 has 14 residues. The V end was cut by 2 bases, the J end by 0 bases, with 7 bases between. Looked up from germline, CDR1 is MDHEN and CDR2 is SYDVKM. As DNA, the CDR3 is TGTGCCAGCAGTTTACAGGGCCCTAACTATGGCTACACCTTC. Its translation is CASSLQGPNYGYTF.

This sequence joins TRBV20-1 and TRBJ2-5, with TRBD2 matching 9 bases. Germline V gene lookup returns CDR1 DFQATT and CDR2 SNEGSKA (reference sequence). There are 18 residues in the CDR3. Losses at the gene ends were 3 bases for V and 2 bases for J; bases not matched to a gene: 16. CDR3 in DNA: TGCAGTGCTAGTATCTCGGCTAGCGGGATTCGGGGACAAGAGACCCAGTACTTC. Protein product: CSASISASGIRGQETQYF.

The chain links TRBV6-5 to TRBJ2-5, with TRBD2 identical over 9 bases. The V segment lost 10 bases and the J segment 11 bases; nucleotides outside the gene matches: 11. Germline V gives CDR1 MNHEY, CDR2 SVGAGI. The CDR3 extends over 12 amino acids. The chain's CDR3 is CATTGTSRFQYF. Written as DNA, the CDR3 is TGTGCCACTACCGGGACTAGCCGGTTTCAGTACTTC.

By share, this clone counts as medium-sized. The CDR3 here is CASSDRGGVGTGELFF. The CDR3 region has the DNA TGTGCCAGCAGCGACAGAGGGGGCGTAGGCACCGGGGAGCTGTTTTTT. The rearrangement joins TRBV11-2 to TRBJ2-2; TRBD1 agrees at 7 bases. The CDR3 runs 16 residues. Germline lookup yields CDR1 SGHAT and CDR2 FQNNGV. V dropped 5 bases and J dropped 4; count of bases not matched to a gene: 10.

V and J are TRBV24-1 and TRBJ1-4, with D perhaps matching TRBD1 (6 bases). V lost 4 bases, J lost 8 bases, and 10 bases lay in between. The CDR3 runs 13 residues. The V gene's germline CDR1 is KGHDR and CDR2 SFDVKD. The CDR3: CATSEPGTEKLFF. CDR3 nucleotide sequence: TGTGCCACCAGTGAGCCCGGGACAGAAAAACTGTTTTTT.

This clone occurred a few times. V is TRBV3-1 (or the pseudogene TRBV3-2) and J is TRBJ2-1; 11 bases fit TRBD2. V trimming: 4 bases; J trimming: 6 bases; junction bases outside the gene matches: 2. The CDR3 runs 14 residues. CDR1 is LGHDT, CDR2 YNNKEL, per germline (reference sequence). The CDR3 sequence is CASSLGLAGNEQFF. In nucleotides, the CDR3 is TGTGCCAGCAGCCTAGGACTAGCGGGCAATGAGCAGTTCTTC.

In this sample, this clone turned up once. This chain connects TRBV28 to TRBJ2-1; 9 positions agree with TRBD2. CDR1 and CDR2 from the germline V gene are MDHEN and SYDVKM. The CDR3 spans 16 residues. V gave up 3 bases and J gave up 8 bases; unmatched junction bases: 11. The CDR3 DNA is TGTGCCAGCAGTTTGATTGGTAGCGGGAGTTCCGATGAGCAGTTCTTC. Translating gives CASSLIGSGSSDEQFF.

This clone was observed once. For the CDR3, the DNA is TGTGCCAGTAGTCCCCGGGGGAGCTCCTACAATGAGCAGTTCTTC. This encodes CASSPRGSSYNEQFF. The rearrangement uses TRBV19 and TRBJ2-1; TRBD2 is a possible D gene (6 bases). CDR1 is LNHDA and CDR2 is SQIVND in the germline V gene (reference sequence). Deletions cut 5 bases from V and 0 bases from J, with 11 bases between. The CDR3 is made up of 15 amino acids.

This chain connects TRBV6-5 to TRBJ1-3; D is unclear. Germline V gene lookup returns CDR1 MNHEY and CDR2 SVGAGI. This CDR3 comprises 12 residues. V was pared by 7 bases and J by 4 bases, with 8 bases between. CDR3 protein: CASTLLGNTIYF. The CDR3 bases are TGTGCCAGCACCCTCCTCGGAAACACCATATATTTT.

The chain carries TRBV4-2 and TRBJ2-1; D is perhaps TRBD1 (6 bases). The CDR3 contains 15 residues. V dropped 2 bases and J dropped 2 bases, with 10 bases sitting between them. The germline CDR1 and CDR2 sequences are LGHNA and YNFKEQ. The CDR3 sequence: CASSQTGKTYNEQFF. The CDR3 region has the DNA TGTGCCAGCAGCCAAACAGGGAAGACCTACAATGAGCAGTTCTTC.

This clone was detected only once. The rearrangement uses TRBV3-1 (or the pseudogene TRBV3-2) and TRBJ1-5; D perhaps matches TRBD1 (5 bases). The CDR3 consists of 14 residues. CDR1 LGHDT and CDR2 YNNKEL come from the germline V gene (reference sequence). V was clipped by 1 base and J by 3 bases, with 7 bases between them. CDR3 sequence (DNA): TGTGCCAGCAGCCAAGCAGGGTACAATCAGCCCCAGCATTTT. Encoded protein: CASSQAGYNQPQHF.

J is TRBJ2-1 and V is TRBV2; 7 positions agree with TRBD1. The CDR3 has 11 amino acids. J was trimmed by 14 bases and V by 5 bases; bases with no gene match: 6. The germline CDR1 and CDR2 sequences are SNHLY and FYNNEI. The CDR3 nucleotides are TGTGCCAGCAGTCCCAGACAGGGTGAGTTCTTC. Its translation: CASSPRQGEFF.

The chain recombines TRBV5-5 with TRBJ1-1, with D possibly being TRBD1 (6 bases). This CDR3 contains 16 residues. The germline V gene encodes CDR1 SGHKS and CDR2 YYEKEE (reference sequence). The V gene lost 3 bases and the J gene lost 0 bases, with 15 bases spanning the gap. The CDR3 DNA follows: TGTGCCAGCAGCTCCAATAGGGGGTATCTGAACACTGAAGCTTTCTTT. It yields the protein CASSSNRGYLNTEAFF.

The CDR3 region is CASSLSPGQYEQYF. The CDR3 region has the DNA TGTGCCAGCAGTTTATCCCCTGGACAGTACGAGCAGTACTTC. The chain recombines TRBV27 with TRBJ2-7, with a possible D match to TRBD1 (6 bases). Germline CDR1 reads MNHEY; CDR2 reads SMNVEV (reference sequence). Trimming pared 0 bases from V and 4 bases from J, leaving 10 bases between. This CDR3 has 14 amino acids.

This clone was counted once. This sequence joins TRBV4-1 and TRBJ2-1, with 7 positions matching TRBD2. Germline V CDR1 and CDR2: MGHRA, YSYEKL. This CDR3 region has 16 residues. Trimming removed 1 base from V and 4 bases from J; junction bases left unmatched: 7. CDR3 sequence (DNA): TGCGCCAGCAGCCAAGGAACCGGGAGGACTTACAATGAGCAGTTCTTC. It translates to CASSQGTGRTYNEQFF.

This chain joins TRBV6-1 and TRBJ2-7; TRBD2 matches at 11 bases. There are 16 residues in the CDR3. The V segment lost 4 bases and the J segment 3 bases; nucleotides outside the gene matches: 8. Germline V lookup: CDR1 MNHNS, CDR2 SASEGT. CDR3 amino acids: CASSVQLAGDIYEQYF. The CDR3 coding sequence is TGTGCCAGCAGTGTACAACTAGCGGGAGATATCTACGAGCAGTACTTC.

The V gene is TRBV24-1, the J gene TRBJ2-3; 10 positions agree with TRBD2. Germline V gene data show CDR1 as KGHDR and CDR2 as SFDVKD. V shed 3 bases, J shed 6 bases, and the junction held 8 bases outside the gene matches. The CDR3 contains 16 residues. CDR3 in amino acids: CATSDPQREGPDTQYF. CDR3 DNA: TGTGCCACCAGTGATCCTCAGCGGGAGGGCCCCGATACGCAGTATTTT.

The chain is built from TRBV6-5 and TRBJ1-1; no clear D. V lost 6 bases, J lost 8 bases, and 22 bases lay in between. The CDR3 loop spans 15 amino acids. Looked up from germline, CDR1 is MNHEY and CDR2 is SVGAGI. This CDR3 reads CASSRSYRGVFEAFF. Here the CDR3 DNA reads TGTGCCAGCAGCCGTTCATACCGGGGAGTATTCGAAGCTTTCTTT.

The chain recombines TRBV2 with TRBJ2-5; D may be TRBD2 (6 bases). V was pared by 8 bases and J by 5 bases, with 15 bases between. The CDR3 is made up of 13 amino acids. Germline CDR1 and CDR2: SNHLY and FYNNEI. The DNA of the CDR3 is TGTGCCAGCCTCTACGGGACTGGGGAGACCCAGTACTTC. It yields the protein CASLYGTGETQYF.

The chain joins TRBV2 to TRBJ1-3; 7 bases align to TRBD1. In germline, CDR1 is SNHLY, CDR2 FYNNEI. CDR3 length: 16 residues. The trim removed 4 bases at V and 2 bases at J, leaving 8 bases unmatched. The CDR3 protein is CASSGRGLGAGNTIYF. Here the CDR3 DNA reads TGTGCCAGCAGTGGTAGGGGGCTCGGCGCTGGAAACACCATATATTTT.